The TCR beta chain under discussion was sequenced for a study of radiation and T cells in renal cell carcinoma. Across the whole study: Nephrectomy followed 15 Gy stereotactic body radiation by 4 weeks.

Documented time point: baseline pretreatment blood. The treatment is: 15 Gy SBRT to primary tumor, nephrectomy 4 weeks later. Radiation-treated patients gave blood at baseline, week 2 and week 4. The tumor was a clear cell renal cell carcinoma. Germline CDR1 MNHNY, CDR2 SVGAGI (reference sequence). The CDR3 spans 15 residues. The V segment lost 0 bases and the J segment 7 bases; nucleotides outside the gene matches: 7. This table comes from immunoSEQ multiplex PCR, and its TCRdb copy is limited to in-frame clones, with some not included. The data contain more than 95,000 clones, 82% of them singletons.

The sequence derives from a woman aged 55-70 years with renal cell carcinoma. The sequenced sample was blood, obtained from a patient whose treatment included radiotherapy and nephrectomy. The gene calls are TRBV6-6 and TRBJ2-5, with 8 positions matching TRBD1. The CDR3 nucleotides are TGTGCCAGCAGTTACTCGGCCGGGACAGGAGCGACCCAGTACTTC. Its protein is CASSYSAGTGATQYF.